The 2 T cell receptor beta chains in this list originate from one sample, sequenced in a study of lymphopenia after photon versus proton radiotherapy. TCRdb's copy holds only in-frame clones and misses some; the assay was immunoSEQ multiplex PCR. The sample yields about 29,000 clones, approximately 88% seen once. Sequenced here: peripheral blood, sampled from a patient treated with proton-based radiotherapy. Receptor source: an older woman with cholangiocarcinoma. Some clones in this sample may be carry-over from other donors' samples.

In its sample, this clone ranks as medium-sized. The chain uses TRBV6-1 and TRBJ2-7; D not certain. Germline V CDR1 and CDR2: MNHNS, SASEGT. The length of the CDR3 is 16 residues. V lost 4 bases and J 0 bases, leaving 16 bases between the germline ends. This CDR3 is CASSVPLGLNSYEQYF. The CDR3 bases are TGTGCCAGCAGTGTACCGTTGGGTCTAAACTCCTACGAGCAGTACTTC.

This chain joins TRBV18 and TRBJ2-1; D is unclear. The CDR3 contains 13 residues. The V end lost 0 bases, the J end lost 6 bases, and 6 bases lay between the germline ends. Germline V gene lookup returns CDR1 KGHSH and CDR2 LQKENI. Here the CDR3 DNA reads TGTGCCAGCTCACCACCGGGTAGCAATGAGCAGTTCTTC. This sequence encodes CASSPPGSNEQFF.